This is a list of T cell receptor beta chains from one sample in a study of cytomegalovirus exposure and HLA in healthy donors. The assay was immunoSEQ multiplex PCR, and TCRdb's table has in-frame clones only and misses some. This table has roughly 150,000 clones, about 80% appearing once. Sequencing input: PBMCs. Receptor source: a man between 35 and 55 years old in good health and CMV-seronegative. CDR3s include the opening cysteine and the closing phenylalanine or tryptophan. Each record gives: CDR3 length, D gene, J gene, clone size, V gene, CDR3 protein, CDR3 DNA. A D gene is named only where the DNA matches it firmly. Expanded clones are given a class, and other clones once, few, many or no size at all.

>15|-|TRBJ2-3|-|TRBV28
CASSLVGLSTDTQYF
TGTGCCAGCAGTTTAGTAGGACTAAGCACAGATACGCAGTATTTT
>17|TRBD2|TRBJ2-2|-|TRBV7-6
CASSIGLAGGPGGELFF
TGTGCCAGCAGCATCGGACTAGCGGGAGGGCCTGGCGGGGAGCTGTTTTTT
>14|TRBD1|TRBJ1-5|-|TRBV19
CASSPGQGTQPQHF
TGTGCCAGTAGTCCGGGACAGGGGACTCAGCCCCAGCATTTT
>14|TRBD1|TRBJ2-7|-|TRBV19
CASSGTGVLHEQYF
TGTGCCAGTAGCGGGACAGGGGTGTTACACGAGCAGTACTTC
>19|TRBD2|TRBJ2-2|-|TRBV4-2
CASSQASILAGLNTGELFF
TGTGCCAGCAGCCAGGCCTCGATACTAGCGGGCCTAAACACCGGGGAGCTGTTTTTT
>15|TRBD1|TRBJ1-2|-|TRBV2
CASSEMDRGHGGYTF
TGTGCCAGCAGTGAGATGGACAGGGGGCATGGTGGCTACACCTTC
>14|-|TRBJ2-3|-|TRBV5-1
CASSLEARSDTQYF
TGCGCCAGCAGCCTTGAGGCTAGATCAGATACGCAGTATTTT
>13|-|TRBJ2-1|-|TRBV30
CAWSVELSDEQFF
TGTGCCTGGAGTGTAGAGCTCTCGGATGAGCAGTTCTTC
>18|TRBD2|TRBJ2-7|-|TRBV6-7
CASSYYRRIAGILYEQYF
TGTGCCAGCAGTTACTACCGGAGGATAGCGGGGATACTCTACGAGCAGTACTTC
>12|-|TRBJ1-2|-|TRBV19
CASSVSNYGYTF
TGTGCCTCCTCGGTTAGTAACTATGGCTACACCTTC
>13|-|TRBJ1-2|-|TRBV2
CASSGQRDGGYTF
TGTGCCAGCAGTGGACAGCGGGACGGGGGCTACACCTTC
>15|-|TRBJ1-5|once|TRBV21-1
CASSKARFSNQPQHF
TGTGCCAGCAGCAAAGCGAGGTTTAGCAATCAGCCCCAGCATTTT
>14|TRBD2|TRBJ2-5|-|TRBV6-7
CASRAGGGLETQYF
TGTGCCAGTAGAGCGGGAGGGGGGCTGGAGACCCAGTACTTC
>15|-|TRBJ2-1|-|TRBV5-1
CASSLAAGQVDEQFF
TGCGCCAGCAGCTTGGCCGCCGGACAAGTCGATGAGCAGTTCTTC
>14|-|TRBJ1-1|-|TRBV6-5
CASSYSQEDTEAFF
TGTGCCAGCAGTTACTCGCAGGAAGACACTGAAGCTTTCTTT
>14|TRBD2|TRBJ2-7|-|TRBV28
CASSTSGRSYEQYF
TGTGCCAGCAGTACTAGCGGGCGCTCCTACGAGCAGTACTTC
>15|-|TRBJ2-6|many|TRBV6-4
CASTLDTSGANVLTF
TGTGCCAGCACTCTCGACACCTCTGGGGCCAACGTCCTGACTTTC
>13|-|TRBJ2-7|-|TRBV5-6
CASSLEGAYEQYF
TGTGCCAGCAGCTTGGAGGGGGCCTACGAGCAGTACTTC
>15|-|TRBJ1-6|-|TRBV5-1
CASSLQGSRNSPLHF
TGCGCCAGCAGCTTGCAGGGATCCAGAAATTCACCCCTCCACTTT
>17|TRBD2|TRBJ2-2|few|TRBV4-1
CASSQDIGLAGTGELFF
TGCGCCAGCAGCCAAGATATCGGACTAGCGGGCACCGGGGAGCTGTTTTTT
>12|-|TRBJ1-4|-|TRBV29-1
CSVGRVDEKLFF
TGCAGCGTTGGGAGGGTTGATGAAAAACTGTTTTTT
>13|-|TRBJ1-1|-|TRBV27
CASSLDRRTEAFF
TGTGCCAGCAGTTTAGACAGGCGGACTGAAGCTTTCTTT
>12|TRBD1|TRBJ1-1|-|TRBV28
CASSLTDRGPFF
TGTGCCAGCAGCCTAACGGACAGGGGACCTTTCTTT
>15|-|TRBJ1-2|-|TRBV7-2
CASSFGAFGNYGYTF
TGTGCCAGCAGCTTCGGTGCTTTCGGGAACTATGGCTACACCTTC
>12|-|TRBJ1-1|-|TRBV9
CASSRGEGRAFF
TGTGCCAGCAGCCGGGGGGAGGGTCGGGCTTTCTTT
>16|-|TRBJ2-5|once|TRBV5-1
CASSLGSGRYQETQYF
TGCGCCAGCAGCTTGGGTTCGGGGAGGTACCAAGAGACCCAGTACTTC
>15|TRBD1|TRBJ2-7|few|TRBV7-9
CASSYDRDRWYEQYF
TGTGCCAGCAGCTACGACCGGGACAGGTGGTACGAGCAGTACTTC
>15|-|TRBJ1-1|-|TRBV5-4
CASSLSLGANTEAFF
TGTGCCAGCAGCTTAAGTCTGGGGGCGAATACTGAAGCTTTCTTT
>14|TRBD1|TRBJ1-2|-|TRBV18
CASSPPQGANGYTF
TGTGCCAGCTCACCTCCACAGGGGGCAAATGGCTACACCTTC
>12|TRBD2|TRBJ2-4|-|TRBV6-1
CASRGPYGGQYF
TGTGCCAGCAGGGGGCCTTACGGGGGGCAGTACTTC
>16|TRBD2|TRBJ2-5|-|TRBV5-8
CATLRLAGGLVETQYF
TGTGCCACACTGAGACTAGCGGGAGGGTTAGTAGAGACCCAGTACTTC
>17|TRBD2|TRBJ2-5|-|TRBV10-1
CASSEKRTSGSSETQYF
TGCGCCAGCAGTGAGAAGCGGACTAGCGGGAGTTCTGAGACCCAGTACTTC
>14|TRBD1|TRBJ1-2|-|TRBV18
CASSFGQGNYGYTF
TGTGCCAGCTCATTCGGACAGGGGAACTATGGCTACACCTTC
>15|-|TRBJ2-1|-|TRBV19
CASRRAGSSYNEQFF
TGTGCCAGTAGGCGGGCGGGGAGCTCCTACAATGAGCAGTTCTTC
>15|-|TRBJ2-1|-|TRBV5-1
CASSPDRTIYNEQFF
TGCGCCAGCAGTCCGGACAGGACTATCTACAATGAGCAGTTCTTC
>17|TRBD2|TRBJ2-1|-|TRBV4-1
CASSQAPLAGPYNEQFF
TGCGCCAGCAGCCAAGCCCCACTAGCGGGACCGTACAATGAGCAGTTCTTC
>15|TRBD1|TRBJ1-1|-|TRBV28
CASSFPPTGDTEAFF
TGTGCCAGCAGTTTTCCCCCGACAGGGGACACTGAAGCTTTCTTT
>14|TRBD2|TRBJ2-3|-|TRBV18
CASSRGSGTDTQYF
TGTGCCAGCTCACGCGGGAGTGGCACAGATACGCAGTATTTT
>12|-|TRBJ1-1|-|TRBV7-9
CASSLGPSEAFF
TGTGCCAGCAGCTTAGGTCCGTCTGAAGCTTTCTTT
>14|-|TRBJ2-3|-|TRBV7-3
CASSSTLAADTQYF
TGTGCCAGCAGTTCGACTCTGGCGGCAGATACGCAGTATTTT
>15|TRBD2|TRBJ2-1|-|TRBV6-6
CASSYSKGGYNEQFF
TGTGCCAGCAGTTACTCGAAGGGAGGGTACAATGAGCAGTTCTTC
>14|TRBD2|TRBJ2-3|-|TRBV7-9
CASSIGTSADTQYF
TGTGCCAGCAGCATAGGGACTAGTGCAGATACGCAGTATTTT
>13|-|TRBJ1-2|-|TRBV5-6
CASSFWPPGGYTF
TGTGCCAGCAGCTTCTGGCCCCCGGGTGGCTACACCTTC